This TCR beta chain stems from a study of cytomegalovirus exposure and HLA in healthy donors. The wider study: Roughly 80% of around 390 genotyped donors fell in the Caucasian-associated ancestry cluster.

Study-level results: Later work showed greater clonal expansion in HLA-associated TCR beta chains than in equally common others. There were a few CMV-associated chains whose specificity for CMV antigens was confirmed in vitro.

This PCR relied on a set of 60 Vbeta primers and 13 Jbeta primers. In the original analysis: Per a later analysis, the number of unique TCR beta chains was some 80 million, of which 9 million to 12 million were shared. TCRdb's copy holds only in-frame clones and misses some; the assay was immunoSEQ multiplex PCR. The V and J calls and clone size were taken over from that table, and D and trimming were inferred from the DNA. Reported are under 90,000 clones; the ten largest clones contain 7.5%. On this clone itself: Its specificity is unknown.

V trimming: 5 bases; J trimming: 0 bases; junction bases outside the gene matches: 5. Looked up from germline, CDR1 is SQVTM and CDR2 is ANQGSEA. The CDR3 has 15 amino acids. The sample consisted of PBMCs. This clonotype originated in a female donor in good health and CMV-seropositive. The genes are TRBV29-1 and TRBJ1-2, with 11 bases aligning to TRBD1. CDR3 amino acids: CSVRTGGHANYGYTF. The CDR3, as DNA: TGCAGCGTTCGGACAGGGGGCCATGCTAACTATGGCTACACCTTC.